These 8 T cell receptor beta chains were all obtained from the same sample, sequenced in a study of T cells in women clearing cervical HPV infection. TCRdb's table, derived via immunoSEQ multiplex PCR, lists solely in-frame clones and lacks some. The table for this sample gives roughly 34,000 clones. Sequencing was done on a sample of blood buffy coat. These receptor sequences come from a woman between 18 and 69 years old with a cervical HPV16 infection that either progressed to CIN3+ or cleared (not recorded which).

As for this clone: The read halts 3 residues ahead of the CDR3 end, with the missing end drawn from the germline J gene. The chain recombines TRBV20-1 with TRBJ2-3; TRBD2 aligns across 11 bases. Trimming cost V 4 bases and J 7 bases; bases outside gene matches: 1. The CDR3 has 12 amino acids. The V gene's germline CDR1 is DFQATT and CDR2 SNEGSKA (reference sequence). CDR3 sequence reads: CSATSGGHTQYF. Incomplete CDR3 DNA: TGCAGTGCTACTAGCGGGGGGCATACG.

As for this clone: The read is 3 residues too short to cover the CDR3 end, so that end is filled in from the germline J gene. V usage is TRBV19 and J usage is TRBJ1-2; 11 bases agree with TRBD1. Trimming took 6 bases from V and 4 from J; bases not matched to a gene: 16. The CDR3 is 18 amino acids. The germline V gene encodes CDR1 LNHDA and CDR2 SQIVND (reference sequence). This CDR3 reads CASRSIGDRGTASYGYTF. The DNA read from the CDR3 is TGTGCCAGTAGGAGTATAGGGGACAGGGGGACCGCGAGCTATGGC.

Comment on this clone: The observed sequence ends 3 residues before the CDR3 terminus, with the missing tail filled in from the germline J gene. The chain couples TRBV27 to TRBJ2-3; 9 bases are a match to TRBD2. There are 16 residues in the CDR3. The germline V gene has CDR1 MNHEY and CDR2 SMNVEV (reference sequence). The CDR3: CASSPWGIAGVETQYF. CDR3 bases read: TGTGCCAGCAGTCCGTGGGGGATAGCGGGGGTAGAGACG.

Comments on this clone: The DNA ends 3 residues before the CDR3 does, and the rest of the CDR3 is filled in from the germline J gene. The V and J genes are TRBV6-2 or TRBV6-3 and TRBJ1-2; D unresolved. Trimming pared 2 bases from V and 7 bases from J, leaving 11 bases between. The CDR3 contains 13 residues. Germline V gene data show CDR1 as MNHEY and CDR2 as SVGEGT. The CDR3 loop is CASSYTVLSGYTF. The CDR3 bases that were read are TGTGCCAGCAGTTACACGGTCTTAAGTGGC.

Remarks on this clone: The read stops 3 residues short of the end of the CDR3; the missing end is completed from the germline J gene. This rearrangement joins TRBV7-8 to TRBJ2-2; D possibly corresponds to TRBD1 (6 bases). This CDR3 has 14 residues. Per germline, CDR1 SGHVS and CDR2 FQNEAQ. The CDR3 region is CASSQTGFGEKLFF. Partial CDR3 DNA: TGTGCCAGCAGCCAAACAGGGTTCGGTGAAAAG.

About this clone: The CDR3 extends 3 residues past the end of the read, so its final part is completed from the germline J gene. The chain is built from TRBV30 and TRBJ1-4; D is uncertain. Trimming pared 0 bases from V and 5 bases from J, leaving 10 bases between. CDR1 and CDR2 from the germline V gene are GTSNPN and SVGIG (reference sequence). There are 14 residues in the CDR3. The part of the CDR3 DNA that was read is TGTGCCTGGAGTGTACTAGGAAGAAATGAAAAA. This codes for CAWSVLGRNEK. The full CDR3 protein is CAWSVLGRNEKLFF.

A word on this clone: Read sequence stops 3 residues before the CDR3 end, and the germline J gene provides the missing end. The V gene is TRBV2, the J gene TRBJ2-3, with 9 bases lining up with TRBD2. The CDR3 has 14 amino acids. The germline V gene has CDR1 SNHLY and CDR2 FYNNEI. The part of the CDR3 DNA that was read is TGTGCCAGCAGTGAGTCTAGCGGGGCGGCGACG. Amino acid sequence: CASSESSGAAT. The CDR3, in full, reads CASSESSGAATQYF.

Details on this clone: The read terminates 3 residues before the CDR3 end, so the remaining end is supplied by the germline J gene. This chain links TRBV19 with TRBJ1-5; no reliable D call. This CDR3 region has 15 residues. V lost 5 bases, J lost 0 bases, and 11 bases lay in between. Germline V gene sequence: CDR1 LNHDA, CDR2 SQIVND (reference sequence). The CDR3 loop is CASSPDSYSNQPQHF. CDR3 DNA (partial): TGTGCCAGTAGTCCGGACTCATATAGCAATCAGCCC.